The table lists the clone carrying this T cell receptor beta chain with many counts. A much larger clonotype is one base distant, so this may be a read error. The CDR3 carries no conserved terminal phenylalanine or tryptophan, so it likely arises from a read error. This sample was included in a study of metastatic and nonmetastatic thyroid tumors. TCRdb re-called the PCR reads through MiXCR. This table holds 30,000 to 45,000 clones, around 21% found once. There were no patients who had received any treatment before thyroid surgery. The sample was blood. This TCR was recovered from a female donor with papillary thyroid cancer or a benign thyroid nodule (not recorded which). Some clones in this sample may be carry-over from other donors' samples.

CDR3 nucleotides: TGTGCCAGCAGTTACTCTTCAACCAGGGCCCCTGAAGCTTTCCTT. It translates to CASSYSSTRAPEAFL. The chain recombines TRBV6-2 or TRBV6-3 with TRBJ1-1; D possibly corresponds to TRBD1 (5 bases). V was trimmed by 0 bases and J by 6 bases, leaving 14 bases between them. This CDR3 has 15 amino acids. Germline CDR1 MNHEY, CDR2 SVGEGT.